This TCR beta chain was profiled in a study of early T cells in non-severe SARS-CoV-2 infection. Individual cDNA molecules each received unique molecular identifiers attached to them. Via MiXCR, TCRdb re-called the 5' RACE reads, giving one row per CDR3 protein. The sample consists of tens of thousands of distinct CDR3 sequences, about 6.4% of them appearing once. Germline V CDR1 and CDR2: SGHTA, FQGNSA. This CDR3 is built from 17 residues. J gave up 8 bases and V 0 bases, and 14 bases lay outside the gene matches. The sample consisted of whole blood, taken at baseline. The source of this sequence is an adult who was a healthcare worker with PCR-confirmed SARS-CoV-2 infection or an uninfected control (not recorded which). The genes are TRBV7-2 and TRBJ2-3; TRBD2 agrees at 7 bases. The CDR3 coding sequence is TGTGCCAGCAGCTTAGCGATTGAGCGGGGAACCCAGGGTACGCAGTATTTT. Its translation: CASSLAIERGTQGTQYF.